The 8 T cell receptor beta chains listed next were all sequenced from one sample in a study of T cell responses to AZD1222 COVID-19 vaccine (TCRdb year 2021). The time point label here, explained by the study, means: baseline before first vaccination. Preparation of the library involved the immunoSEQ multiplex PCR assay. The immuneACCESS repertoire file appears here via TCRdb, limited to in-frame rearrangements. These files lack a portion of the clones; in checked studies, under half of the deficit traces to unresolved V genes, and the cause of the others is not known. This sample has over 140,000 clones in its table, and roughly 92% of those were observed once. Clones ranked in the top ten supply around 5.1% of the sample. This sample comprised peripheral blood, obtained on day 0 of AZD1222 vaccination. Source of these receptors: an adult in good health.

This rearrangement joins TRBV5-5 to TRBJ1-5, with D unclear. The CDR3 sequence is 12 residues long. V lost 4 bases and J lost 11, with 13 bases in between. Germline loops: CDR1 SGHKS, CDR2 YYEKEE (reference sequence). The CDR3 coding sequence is TGTGCCAGCAGCCCGGACCGTTCGGCCCAGCATTTT. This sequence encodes CASSPDRSAQHF. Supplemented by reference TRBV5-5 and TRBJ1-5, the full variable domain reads DAGVTQSPTHLIKTRGQQVTLRCSPISGHKSVSWYQQVLGQGPQFIFQYYEKEERGRGNFPDRFSARQFPNYSSELNVNALLLGDSALYLCASSPDRSAQHFGDGTRLSIL.

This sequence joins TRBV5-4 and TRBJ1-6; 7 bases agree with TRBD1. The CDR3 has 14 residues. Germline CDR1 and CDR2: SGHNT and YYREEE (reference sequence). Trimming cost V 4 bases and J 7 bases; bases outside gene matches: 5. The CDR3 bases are TGTGCCAGCAGCCTGTGGGACAGAAATTCACCCCTCCACTTT. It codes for CASSLWDRNSPLHF.

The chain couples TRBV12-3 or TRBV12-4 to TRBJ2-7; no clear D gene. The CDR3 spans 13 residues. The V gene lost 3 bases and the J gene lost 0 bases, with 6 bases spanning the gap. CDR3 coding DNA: TGTGCCAGCAGTTTCAGTAACTCCTACGAGCAGTACTTC. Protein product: CASSFSNSYEQYF.

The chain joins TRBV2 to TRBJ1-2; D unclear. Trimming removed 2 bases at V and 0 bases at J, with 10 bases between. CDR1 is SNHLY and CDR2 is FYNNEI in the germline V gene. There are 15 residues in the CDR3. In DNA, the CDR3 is TGTGCCAGCAGTGAAAACCAGGAACCTAACTATGGCTACACCTTC. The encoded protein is CASSENQEPNYGYTF.

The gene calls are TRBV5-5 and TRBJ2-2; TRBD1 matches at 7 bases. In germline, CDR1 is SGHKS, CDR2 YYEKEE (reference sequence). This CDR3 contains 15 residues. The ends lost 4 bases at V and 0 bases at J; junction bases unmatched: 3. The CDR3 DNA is TGTGCCAGCAGCAGGGGACAGCCGAACACCGGGGAGCTGTTTTTT. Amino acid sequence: CASSRGQPNTGELFF.

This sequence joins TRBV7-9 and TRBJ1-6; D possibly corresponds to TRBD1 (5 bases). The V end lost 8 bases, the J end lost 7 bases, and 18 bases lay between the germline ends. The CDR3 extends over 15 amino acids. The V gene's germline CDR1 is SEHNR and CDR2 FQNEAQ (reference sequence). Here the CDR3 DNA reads TGTGCCAGCTCCCTGGTGGGGGGTGGCAATTCACCCCTCCACTTT. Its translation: CASSLVGGGNSPLHF.

The CDR3 DNA sequence: TGTGCCAGCAGTACCTTCGGACAGGGGATAACTAGCACAGATACGCAGTATTTT. This gives the protein CASSTFGQGITSTDTQYF. This sequence joins TRBV28 and TRBJ2-3; 9 bases are shared with TRBD1. The germline V gene encodes CDR1 MDHEN and CDR2 SYDVKM. The CDR3 has 18 amino acids. The junction had 12 bases not matched to a gene; V was cut back by 5 bases and J by 0 bases.

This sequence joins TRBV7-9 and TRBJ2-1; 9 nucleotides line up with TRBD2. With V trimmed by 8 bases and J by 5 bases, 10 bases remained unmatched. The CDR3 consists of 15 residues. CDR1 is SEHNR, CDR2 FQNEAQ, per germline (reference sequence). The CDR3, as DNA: TGTGCCAGCGGATTAGCGGGAGTGAGCCACAATGAGCAGTTCTTC. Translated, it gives CASGLAGVSHNEQFF.